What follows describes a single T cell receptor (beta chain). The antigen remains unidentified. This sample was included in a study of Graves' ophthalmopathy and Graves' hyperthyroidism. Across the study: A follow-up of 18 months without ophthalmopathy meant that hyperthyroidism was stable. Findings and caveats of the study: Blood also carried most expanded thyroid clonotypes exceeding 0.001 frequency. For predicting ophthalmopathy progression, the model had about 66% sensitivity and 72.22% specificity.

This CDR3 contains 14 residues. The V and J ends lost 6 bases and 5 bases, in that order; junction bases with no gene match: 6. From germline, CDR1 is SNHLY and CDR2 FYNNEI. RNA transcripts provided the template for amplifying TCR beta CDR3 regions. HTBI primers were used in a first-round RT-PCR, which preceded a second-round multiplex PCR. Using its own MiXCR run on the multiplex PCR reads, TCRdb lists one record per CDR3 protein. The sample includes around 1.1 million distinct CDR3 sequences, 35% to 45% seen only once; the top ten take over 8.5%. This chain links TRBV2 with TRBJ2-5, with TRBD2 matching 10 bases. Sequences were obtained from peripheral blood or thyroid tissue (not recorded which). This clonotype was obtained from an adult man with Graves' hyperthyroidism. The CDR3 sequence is CASRSSGSLETQYF. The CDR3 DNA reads TGTGCCAGCAGATCTAGCGGGAGCCTGGAGACCCAGTACTTC.